This T cell receptor beta chain was profiled in a study of shared clonotypes between healthy human individuals. Researchers divided each subset's genomic DNA evenly across several immunoSEQ plates. Profiled with immunoSEQ multiplex PCR; TCRdb holds only in-frame clones, not every one. The sample consists of some 2,000,000 clones, about 94% of them appearing once. Per the germline V gene, CDR1 is GTSNPN and CDR2 is SVGIG (reference sequence). Trimming removed 3 bases at V and 8 bases at J, with 19 bases between. The CDR3 contains 14 residues. The chain joins TRBV30 to TRBJ1-2, with a possible D match to TRBD1 (6 bases). Sequenced input: naive CD4+ T cells sorted from blood. This sample's subset: CD45RA+ positively selected. This receptor was taken from a man aged 18 to 30 in good health. The CDR3 loop reads CAWRSGGHFGGYTF. The CDR3 DNA reads TGTGCCTGGAGGTCTGGGGGGCACTTCGGCGGCTACACCTTC.